This T cell receptor beta chain was captured in a study of response to subunit inactivated influenza vaccine (dated by TCRdb to 2016 to 2019). Describing the broader study: Deep quantitative profiling of the T cell receptor repertoire was used in the study to follow responses to a trivalent subunit inactivated influenza vaccine. Study-level results and caveats: The authors proposed that each seasonal influenza vaccination may bring in only a limited number of new T cells.

From its cysteine to its phenylalanine, the CDR3 spans 15 amino acids. Solely the CDR3 DNA is kept, with 45 bases framed from the first base. The germline V gene (reference sequence) gives CDR1 as LNHDA and CDR2 as SQIVND. As regards this clonotype: Its binding antigen is unknown. At one end the junction does not follow the germline gene, possibly because of a read error.

Library construction relied on RT-PCR. Sequencer: Illumina HiSeq 2500. Starting from the raw public reads, TCRdb applied fastp trimming at Q25, assembled clones with MiXCR and retained in-frame beta chains. Each entry is one CDR3 protein sequence, shown with its most common DNA and genes. This sample lists about 500,000 distinct CDR3 sequences; about 15% were detected once. 2.5% to 3.5% of the sample rests with the top ten. The sequenced sample was CD4+ T cells sorted from PBMCs, obtained roughly 24 months after vaccination. Recombination connected TRBV19 to TRBJ2-1; 9 nucleotides in the junction match TRBD2. This clonotype was sampled from a man aged 50 to 69 who received an inactivated influenza vaccine. Donor details come from another sample of the same person, matched by shared clones. At the DNA level, the sequence is TGTGCCAGTAGCATAGCGGGAGAAGCCTTCAATGAGCAGTTCTTC. The encoded protein is CASSIAGEAFNEQFF.